This T cell receptor (beta chain) was documented in a study of blood T cell repertoires in COVID-19. About the research overall: In each case, the material was cDNA or gDNA derived from T cells, B-cell-depleted T cells, or PBMCs.

Original processing notes: Reference gene primer amplification in the assay estimated nucleated cell counts. Using immunoSEQ multiplex PCR, the repertoire was profiled, and TCRdb retains in-frame clones only, with some absent. That table furnishes V, J and clone size, whereas the DNA furnished D and trimming. The sample lists some 200,000 clones; around 81% were seen once. V lost 5 bases and J 7 bases, leaving 3 bases between the germline ends. This CDR3 has 10 residues. Per the germline V gene, CDR1 is MNHEY and CDR2 is SMNVEV (reference sequence). V usage is TRBV27 and J usage is TRBJ2-1, with unresolved D. The sample comprised peripheral blood. The receptor was isolated from a woman in her 70s with acute or convalescent COVID-19. CDR3 amino acids: CASSLNEQFF. The CDR3 nucleotides are TGTGCCAGCAGTCTTAATGAGCAGTTCTTC.